Shown below are 32 T cell receptor beta chains from a single sample sequenced in a study of chemoradiotherapy in HPV16-positive cancers (dated by TCRdb to the early 2020s). Library generation was performed with the immunoSEQ multiplex PCR assay. TCRdb holds this immuneACCESS table with in-frame rearrangements only. Some clones are missing; in checked studies, unresolved V genes explain under half, and the rest has no known cause. Present in this sample are fewer than 9,500 clones, 74% of which were seen just once. The ten biggest clones cover 16% of the sample. The sample here was tumor tissue, taken from a patient who underwent chemoradiotherapy. The receptors stem from a human donor with HPV-associated anogenital cancer.

The rearrangement uses TRBV14 and TRBJ2-5, with no clear D. The length of the CDR3 is 16 residues. V was shortened by 2 bases and J by 1 base, with 14 bases between the two germline ends. Per the germline V gene, CDR1 is SGHDN and CDR2 is FVKESK. Written as DNA, the CDR3 is TGTGCCAGCAGCCAAAACCCAAGACACTTCCAAGAGACCCAGTACTTC. As protein: CASSQNPRHFQETQYF.

This chain connects TRBV28 to TRBJ2-1; D possibly corresponds to TRBD1 (7 bases). The CDR3 loop spans 15 amino acids. Germline values: CDR1 MDHEN, CDR2 SYDVKM. The ends were cut back, 6 bases at V and 0 bases at J, with 12 bases in the middle. CDR3 DNA sequence: TGTGCCAGCAGGGCGGGACAGCTCTCCTACAATGAGCAGTTCTTC. Its protein is CASRAGQLSYNEQFF.

The chain recombines TRBV9 with TRBJ1-6, with D unresolved. The ends were cut back, 0 bases at V and 9 bases at J, with 4 bases in the middle. CDR1 is SGDLS and CDR2 is YYNGEE in the germline V gene. CDR3 size: 12 residues. CDR3 region: CASSVGSSPLHF. The CDR3 DNA follows: TGTGCCAGCAGCGTAGGAAGTTCACCCCTCCACTTT. The entire variable domain, with the rest obtained from reference TRBV9 and TRBJ1-6, is as follows: DSGVTQTPKHLITATGQRVTLRCSPRSGDLSVYWYQQSLDQGLQFLIQYYNGEERAKGNILERFSAQQFPDLHSELNLSSLELGDSALYFCASSVGSSPLHFGNGTRLTVT.

This clone occurred once. The chain employs TRBV5-1 and TRBJ1-5; D unresolved. This CDR3 is built from 15 residues. With 2 bases removed from V and 3 bases from J, the gap between germline ends came to 12 bases. The germline CDR1 and CDR2 sequences are SGHRS and YFSETQ. The CDR3 DNA sequence: TGCGCCAGCAGCTTTGAACCGGGGAACAATCAGCCCCAGCATTTT. Protein: CASSFEPGNNQPQHF.

The V gene is TRBV10-3, the J gene TRBJ2-7; weak D call: TRBD2 (6 bases). Trimming pared 0 bases from V and 3 bases from J, leaving 9 bases between. The germline V gene has CDR1 ENHRY and CDR2 SYGVKD. The CDR3 extends over 14 amino acids. Here the CDR3 DNA reads TGTGCCATCAGTGAGTCTCAGGGAGGCTACGAGCAGTACTTC. As protein: CAISESQGGYEQYF.

In this sample, this clone turned up a few times. This chain joins TRBV5-1 and TRBJ1-5, with D unclear. The CDR3 length is 15 residues. Trimming stripped 2 bases from V and 0 bases from J, with 9 bases between. Germline V CDR1 and CDR2: SGHRS, YFSETQ. CDR3 in DNA: TGCGCCAGCAGCTTAACAGCAGATAGCAATCAGCCCCAGCATTTT. Protein sequence: CASSLTADSNQPQHF.

V gene TRBV14 combines with J gene TRBJ1-2, with D unclear. Germline CDR1 reads SGHDN; CDR2 reads FVKESK. The CDR3 length is 14 residues. V was shortened by 0 bases and J by 10 bases, with 15 bases between the two germline ends. The CDR3 reads CASSQEPRTVDYTF. DNA for the CDR3: TGTGCCAGCAGCCAAGAGCCCCGGACGGTTGACTACACCTTC.

By sample share, this clone is large. The V call is TRBV9, the J call TRBJ1-2; possible D gene TRBD1, 6 bases. The CDR3 has 14 amino acids. Germline lookup yields CDR1 SGDLS and CDR2 YYNGEE. V gave up 3 bases and J gave up 6 bases, with 15 bases separating them. The CDR3 nucleotides read TGTGCCAGCAGCGACTGGACAGCCTTCAATGGCTACACCTTC. This encodes CASSDWTAFNGYTF.

V is TRBV7-9 and J is TRBJ2-2; the D gene is possibly TRBD2 (7 bases). There are 16 residues in the CDR3. Germline V gene sequence: CDR1 SEHNR, CDR2 FQNEAQ (reference sequence). V lost 4 bases to trimming and J lost 3 bases, with 15 bases between them. The CDR3 region has the DNA TGTGCCAGCAGCTGGGGGGAGGGGGAGGACACCGGGGAGCTGTTTTTT. Translated, it gives CASSWGEGEDTGELFF. The full variable domain, rest sourced from reference TRBV7-9 and TRBJ2-2, is DTGVSQNPRHKITKRGQNVTFRCDPISEHNRLYWYRQTLGQGPEFLTYFQNEAQLEKSRLLSDRFSAERPKGSFSTLEIQRTEQGDSAMYLCASSWGEGEDTGELFFGEGSRLTVL.

The chain carries TRBV7-6 and TRBJ2-1; the match to TRBD2 covers 10 bases. The V and J ends lost 1 base and 5 bases, in that order; junction bases with no gene match: 2. The CDR3 runs 15 residues. Germline-derived CDR1 and CDR2 are SGHVS and FNYEAQ. CDR3 sequence (DNA): TGTGCCAGCAGCTTAGGTAGCGGGGGGCACAATGAGCAGTTCTTC. Translating gives CASSLGSGGHNEQFF.

This rearrangement joins TRBV5-1 to TRBJ2-3; a possible D gene is TRBD1 (5 bases). The CDR3 runs 18 residues. Germline lookup yields CDR1 SGHRS and CDR2 YFSETQ. V lost 0 bases and J lost 6, with 23 bases in between. The CDR3 bases are TGCGCCAGCAGCTTGGTGATTAGGGGTGCGGTCAAGGCGGATACGCAGTATTTT. It encodes CASSLVIRGAVKADTQYF.

V is TRBV5-4 and J is TRBJ1-2; 7 positions agree with TRBD1. Trimming at V came to 2 bases and at J to 7 bases, leaving 11 bases not matched to a gene. The CDR3 has 15 residues. Germline values: CDR1 SGHNT, CDR2 YYREEE (reference sequence). DNA of the CDR3: TGTGCCAGCAGCTTAACTTTCGGGACAGTGGGTGGCTACACCTTC. This gives the protein CASSLTFGTVGGYTF.

This clone was observed a few times. The J gene is TRBJ1-5, the V gene TRBV10-3; no clear D. Germline values: CDR1 ENHRY, CDR2 SYGVKD. This CDR3 contains 14 residues. V dropped 6 bases and J dropped 1 base, with 10 bases sitting between them. The CDR3 DNA is TGTGCCATCAGAGTTTTGGGAAGCAATCAGCCCCAGCATTTT. Translation gives CAIRVLGSNQPQHF.

This clone occurred a few times. The chain uses TRBV5-5 and TRBJ1-6, with TRBD1 matching over 8 bases. Germline CDR1 and CDR2: SGHKS and YYEKEE (reference sequence). After removal of 4 bases from V and 6 bases from J, the junction contained 6 bases not matched to a gene. The CDR3 sequence is 15 residues long. In nucleotides, the CDR3 is TGTGCCAGCAGCCGGGAGGGACAGGCTAATTCACCCCTCCACTTT. Residues: CASSREGQANSPLHF.

Only a few counts were recorded for this clone. This sequence joins TRBV19 and TRBJ2-7; possible D gene TRBD1, 6 bases. Trimming left V 3 bases short and J 3 bases short, with 12 bases between. The CDR3 extends over 14 amino acids. CDR1 and CDR2 (germline): LNHDA, SQIVND (reference sequence). The CDR3 nucleotides read TGTGCCAGTAGTATTGGGGGCAGTATCTACGAGCAGTACTTC. This codes for CASSIGGSIYEQYF.

The chain carries TRBV7-9 and TRBJ1-3; D unresolved. The CDR3 is 16 residues long. Trimming removed 1 base at V and 0 bases at J, with 10 bases between. Looked up from germline, CDR1 is SEHNR and CDR2 is FQNEAQ (reference sequence). CDR3 sequence (DNA): TGTGCCAGCAGCTTAGGGAAATCGAGCTCTGGAAACACCATATATTTT. Its translation: CASSLGKSSSGNTIYF.

The chain recombines TRBV6-6 with TRBJ1-6; tentative D call: TRBD1 (5 bases). The CDR3 length is 14 residues. Germline values: CDR1 MNHNY, CDR2 SVGAGI (reference sequence). V lost 4 bases, J lost 4 bases, and 8 bases lay in between. CDR3 bases: TGTGCCAGCAGTTCGACAGAGTATAATTCACCCCTCCACTTT. Amino acid sequence: CASSSTEYNSPLHF.

The chain recombines TRBV5-1 with TRBJ1-2, with 7 bases identical to TRBD1. The length of the CDR3 is 14 residues. Unmatched junction bases numbered 8, after V lost 4 bases and J lost 5 bases. Germline V gene data show CDR1 as SGHRS and CDR2 as YFSETQ. CDR3 DNA sequence: TGCGCCAGCAGCGAGGGACAGATGTTATATGGCTACACCTTC. Translation gives CASSEGQMLYGYTF.

The chain recombines TRBV28 with TRBJ1-6; D not resolved. The length of the CDR3 is 18 residues. Germline-derived CDR1 and CDR2 are MDHEN and SYDVKM. V lost 4 bases and J lost 0, with 16 bases in between. As DNA, the CDR3 is TGTGCCAGCAGTTGCCCCCTGCATCTTTACTCCTATAATTCACCCCTCCACTTT. This translates into CASSCPLHLYSYNSPLHF.

The J gene is TRBJ2-4, the V gene TRBV27; unclear D gene. Trimming took 4 bases from V and 0 from J, leaving 13 bases between them. The CDR3 is made up of 16 amino acids. Germline V gives CDR1 MNHEY, CDR2 SMNVEV (reference sequence). The CDR3 protein is CASSSRRRLAKNIQYF. As DNA, the CDR3 is TGTGCCAGCAGTTCTAGACGGCGACTAGCCAAAAACATTCAGTACTTC.

This rearrangement joins TRBV6-6 to TRBJ1-2, with D possibly matching TRBD1 (5 bases). The ends were cut back, 0 bases at V and 4 bases at J, with 6 bases in the middle. The CDR3 runs to 13 residues. Germline CDR1 MNHNY, CDR2 SVGAGI (reference sequence). The CDR3 sequence: CASSYSTAYGYTF. DNA for the CDR3: TGTGCCAGCAGTTACTCGACAGCCTATGGCTACACCTTC.

The rearrangement joins TRBV19 to TRBJ1-2; TRBD1 aligns across 12 bases. CDR1 LNHDA and CDR2 SQIVND come from the germline V gene (reference sequence). V lost 3 bases to trimming and J lost 4 bases; unmatched junction nucleotides: 6. The CDR3 totals 16 residues. CDR3 nucleotide sequence: TGTGCCAGTAGTATTATCGGGACAGGGGGCGCCTATGGCTACACCTTC. It yields the protein CASSIIGTGGAYGYTF.

The chain recombines TRBV7-6 with TRBJ2-1, with 9 nucleotides matching TRBD1. Germline V gene data show CDR1 as SGHVS and CDR2 as FNYEAQ. The junction had 4 bases not matched to a gene; V was cut back by 5 bases and J by 8 bases. The CDR3 has 13 amino acids. DNA for the CDR3: TGTGCCAGCAGCCCGACAGGGGGGTATGAGCAGTTCTTC. Translated: CASSPTGGYEQFF.

This clone was counted a single time. This rearrangement joins TRBV6-6 to TRBJ1-1; D gene unclear. V lost 2 bases to trimming and J lost 6 bases, with 4 bases between them. The germline V gene encodes CDR1 MNHNY and CDR2 SVGAGI (reference sequence). The CDR3 is 11 residues long. The CDR3 protein is CASSYIAEAFF. In DNA, the CDR3 is TGTGCCAGCAGTTACATCGCTGAAGCTTTCTTT.

V usage is TRBV19 and J usage is TRBJ2-5; TRBD1 might be the D (6 bases). Germline loops: CDR1 LNHDA, CDR2 SQIVND (reference sequence). V gave up 1 base and J gave up 5 bases, with 14 bases separating them. The CDR3 is 15 residues long. CDR3 region: CASSIGSSQGETQYF. The CDR3 coding sequence is TGTGCCAGTAGTATAGGGTCTTCCCAGGGGGAGACCCAGTACTTC.

This clone came up a few times. V and J are TRBV9 and TRBJ1-6, with D hard to call. V lost 0 bases and J lost 0, with 13 bases in between. Germline V lookup: CDR1 SGDLS, CDR2 YYNGEE. This CDR3 region has 18 residues. The CDR3 DNA sequence: TGTGCCAGCAGCGTAGCCCAATCTTCGAGCTCCTATAATTCACCCCTCCACTTT. It translates to CASSVAQSSSSYNSPLHF. The full variable domain, with the rest looked up from reference TRBV9 and TRBJ1-6, is DSGVTQTPKHLITATGQRVTLRCSPRSGDLSVYWYQQSLDQGLQFLIQYYNGEERAKGNILERFSAQQFPDLHSELNLSSLELGDSALYFCASSVAQSSSSYNSPLHFGNGTRLTVT.

This clone was picked up a small number of times. This sequence joins TRBV7-8 and TRBJ1-6, with D possibly matching TRBD1 (5 bases). The ends were cut back, 4 bases at V and 9 bases at J, with 16 bases in the middle. CDR1 is SGHVS, CDR2 FQNEAQ, per germline. There are 15 residues in the CDR3. The CDR3 DNA reads as TGTGCCAGCAGCTCTACCGGGGGTTGGGGTTCACCCCTCCACTTT. This codes for CASSSTGGWGSPLHF.

V usage is TRBV15 and J usage is TRBJ1-5; 8 positions match TRBD1. This CDR3 region has 15 residues. Trimming removed 5 bases from V and 8 bases from J; junction bases left unmatched: 11. Germline lookup yields CDR1 LNHNV and CDR2 YYDKDF (reference sequence). The DNA of the CDR3 is TGTGCCACCAGCCCACTGACAGGGGCTTGGAAGCCCCAGCATTTT. It translates to CATSPLTGAWKPQHF.

This rearrangement joins TRBV10-3 to TRBJ1-2; D not resolved. With 10 bases removed from V and 0 bases from J, the gap between germline ends came to 12 bases. The CDR3 covers 13 residues. CDR1 and CDR2 (germline): ENHRY, SYGVKD. The CDR3 nucleotides read TGTGCCAGCTACAGCGGCGCTAACTATGGCTACACCTTC. Its translation is CASYSGANYGYTF.

The chain is built from TRBV19 and TRBJ2-7, with D unclear. Deletions cut 6 bases from V and 3 bases from J, with 9 bases between. The CDR3 loop spans 12 amino acids. CDR1 LNHDA and CDR2 SQIVND come from the germline V gene (reference sequence). CDR3 in amino acids: CASRAGDYEQYF. The CDR3 DNA reads TGTGCCAGTAGGGCCGGAGACTACGAGCAGTACTTC.

This rearrangement joins TRBV7-3 to TRBJ2-2; the D call may be TRBD1 or TRBD2 (5 bases each). The ends were cut back, 7 bases at V and 3 bases at J, with 9 bases in the middle. Germline V gives CDR1 SGHTA, CDR2 FQGTGA. This CDR3 is built from 13 residues. CDR3 bases: TGTGCCAGCACGAGGGGCGACACCGGGGAGCTGTTTTTT. This translates into CASTRGDTGELFF. The full variable domain, its missing parts supplied by reference TRBV7-3 and TRBJ2-2, is GAGVSQTPSNKVTEKGKYVELRCDPISGHTALYWYRQSLGQGPEFLIYFQGTGAADDSGLPNDRFFAVRPEGSVSTLKIQRTERGDSAVYLCASTRGDTGELFFGEGSRLTVL.

This clone is deemed medium-sized. The rearrangement links TRBV2 to TRBJ1-1; D is undetermined. Between the trimmed V and J ends, which lost 0 bases and 0 bases, there was a span of 8 bases. There are 15 residues in the CDR3. Germline V gene sequence: CDR1 SNHLY, CDR2 FYNNEI. In nucleotides, the CDR3 is TGTGCCAGCAGTGAAGCGCAGGACGTGAACACTGAAGCTTTCTTT. Its translation is CASSEAQDVNTEAFF.